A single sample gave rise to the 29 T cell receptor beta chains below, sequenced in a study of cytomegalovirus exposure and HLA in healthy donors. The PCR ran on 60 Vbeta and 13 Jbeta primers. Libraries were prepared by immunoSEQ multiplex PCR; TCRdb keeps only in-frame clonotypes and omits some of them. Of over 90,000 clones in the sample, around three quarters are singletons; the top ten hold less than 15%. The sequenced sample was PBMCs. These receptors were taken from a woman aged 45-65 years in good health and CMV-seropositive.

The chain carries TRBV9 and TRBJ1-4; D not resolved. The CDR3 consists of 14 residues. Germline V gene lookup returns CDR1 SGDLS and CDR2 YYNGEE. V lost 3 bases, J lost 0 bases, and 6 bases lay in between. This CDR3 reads CASSDRATNEKLFF. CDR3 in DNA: TGTGCCAGCAGCGACAGAGCAACTAATGAAAAACTGTTTTTT. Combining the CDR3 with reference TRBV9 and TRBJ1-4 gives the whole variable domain DSGVTQTPKHLITATGQRVTLRCSPRSGDLSVYWYQQSLDQGLQFLIQYYNGEERAKGNILERFSAQQFPDLHSELNLSSLELGDSALYFCASSDRATNEKLFFGSGTQLSVL.

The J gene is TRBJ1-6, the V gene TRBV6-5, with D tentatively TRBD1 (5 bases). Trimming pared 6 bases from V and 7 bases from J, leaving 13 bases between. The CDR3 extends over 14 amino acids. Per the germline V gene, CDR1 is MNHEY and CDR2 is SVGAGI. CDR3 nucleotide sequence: TGTGCCAGCAGCAAGGGGAACAACAATTCACCCCTCCACTTT. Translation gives CASSKGNNNSPLHF.

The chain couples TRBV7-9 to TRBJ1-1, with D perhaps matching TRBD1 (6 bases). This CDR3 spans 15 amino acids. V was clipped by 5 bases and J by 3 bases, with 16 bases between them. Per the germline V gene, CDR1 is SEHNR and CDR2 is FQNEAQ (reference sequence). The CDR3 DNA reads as TGTGCCAGCAGCCCGCACAGGGTCTTGGACACTGAAGCTTTCTTT. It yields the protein CASSPHRVLDTEAFF.

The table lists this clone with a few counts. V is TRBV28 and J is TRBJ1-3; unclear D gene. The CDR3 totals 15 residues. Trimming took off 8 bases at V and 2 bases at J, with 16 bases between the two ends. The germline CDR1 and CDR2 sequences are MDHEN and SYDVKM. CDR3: CASEEAGFTGNTIYF. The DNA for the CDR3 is TGTGCCAGCGAGGAGGCCGGCTTTACTGGAAACACCATATATTTT.

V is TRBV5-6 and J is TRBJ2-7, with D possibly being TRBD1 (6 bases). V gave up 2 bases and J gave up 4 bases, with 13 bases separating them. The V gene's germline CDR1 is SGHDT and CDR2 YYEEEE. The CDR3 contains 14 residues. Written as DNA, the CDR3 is TGTGCCAGCAGCTTCGGGCAGGGGATTTACGAGCAGTACTTC. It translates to CASSFGQGIYEQYF.

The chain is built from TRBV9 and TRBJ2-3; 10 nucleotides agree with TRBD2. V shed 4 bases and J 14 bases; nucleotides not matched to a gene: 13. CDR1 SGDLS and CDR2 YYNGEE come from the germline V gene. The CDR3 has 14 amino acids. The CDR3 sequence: CASSSTPGLAVLYF. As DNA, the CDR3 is TGTGCCAGCAGCTCCACCCCCGGACTAGCGGTTTTGTATTTT. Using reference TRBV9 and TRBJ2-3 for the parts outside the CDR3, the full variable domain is DSGVTQTPKHLITATGQRVTLRCSPRSGDLSVYWYQQSLDQGLQFLIQYYNGEERAKGNILERFSAQQFPDLHSELNLSSLELGDSALYFCASSSTPGLAVLYFGPGTRLTVL.

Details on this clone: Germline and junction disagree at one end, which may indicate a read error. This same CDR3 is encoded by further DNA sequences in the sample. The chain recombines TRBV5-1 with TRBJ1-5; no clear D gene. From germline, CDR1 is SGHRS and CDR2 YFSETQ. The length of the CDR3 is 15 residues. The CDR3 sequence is CASSWAGGSNQPQHF. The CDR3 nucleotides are TGCGCCAGCAGCTGGGCAGGTGGGAGCAACCAGCCCCAGCATTTT.

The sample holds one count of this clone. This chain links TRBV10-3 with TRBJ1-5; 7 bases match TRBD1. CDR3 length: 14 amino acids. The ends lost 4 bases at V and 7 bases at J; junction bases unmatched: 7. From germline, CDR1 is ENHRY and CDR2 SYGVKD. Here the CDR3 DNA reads TGTGCCATCAGTGGCGGGGACAGTACACAGCCCCAGCATTTT. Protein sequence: CAISGGDSTQPQHF.

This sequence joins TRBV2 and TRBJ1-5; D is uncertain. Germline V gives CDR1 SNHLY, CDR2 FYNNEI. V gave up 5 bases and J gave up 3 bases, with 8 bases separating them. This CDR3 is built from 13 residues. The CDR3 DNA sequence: TGTGCCAGCAGTTGGTCAGTCAATCAGCCCCAGCATTTT. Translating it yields CASSWSVNQPQHF. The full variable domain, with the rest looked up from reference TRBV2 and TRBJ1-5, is EPEVTQTPSHQVTQMGQEVILRCVPISNHLYFYWYRQILGQKVEFLVSFYNNEISEKSEIFDDQFSVERPDGSNFTLKIRSTKLEDSAMYFCASSWSVNQPQHFGDGTRLSIL.

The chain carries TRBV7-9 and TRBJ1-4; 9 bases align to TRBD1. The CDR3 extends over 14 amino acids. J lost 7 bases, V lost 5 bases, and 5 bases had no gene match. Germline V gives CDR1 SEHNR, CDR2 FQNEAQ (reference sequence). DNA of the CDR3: TGTGCCAGCAGCAGTACAGGGGGCGGTGAAAAACTGTTTTTT. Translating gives CASSSTGGGEKLFF.

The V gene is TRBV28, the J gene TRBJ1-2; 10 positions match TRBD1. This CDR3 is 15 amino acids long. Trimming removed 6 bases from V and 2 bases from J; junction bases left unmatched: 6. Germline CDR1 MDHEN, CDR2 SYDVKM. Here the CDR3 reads CASRGGQGLNYGYTF. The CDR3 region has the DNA TGTGCCAGCAGGGGGGGACAGGGGTTAAACTATGGCTACACCTTC.

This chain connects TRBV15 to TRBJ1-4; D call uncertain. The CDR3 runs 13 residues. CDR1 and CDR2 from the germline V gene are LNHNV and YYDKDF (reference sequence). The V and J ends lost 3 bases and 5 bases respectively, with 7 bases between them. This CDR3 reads CATSSKRNEKLFF. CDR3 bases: TGTGCCACCAGCAGTAAACGGAATGAAAAACTGTTTTTT.

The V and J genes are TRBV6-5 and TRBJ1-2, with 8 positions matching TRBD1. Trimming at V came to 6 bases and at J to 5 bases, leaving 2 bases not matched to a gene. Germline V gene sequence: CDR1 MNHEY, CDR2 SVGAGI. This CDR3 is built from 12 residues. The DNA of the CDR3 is TGTGCCAGCAGCCGGACAGGGTATGGCTACACCTTC. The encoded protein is CASSRTGYGYTF.

CDR3 in amino acids: CAAAPQGSYEQYF. The CDR3 DNA sequence: TGTGCCGCCGCTCCACAGGGGAGCTACGAGCAGTACTTC. The chain links TRBV5-4 to TRBJ2-7, with 7 bases fitting TRBD1. The germline CDR1 and CDR2 sequences are SGHNT and YYREEE (reference sequence). The CDR3 runs to 13 residues. V trimming: 10 bases; J trimming: 3 bases; junction bases outside the gene matches: 10.

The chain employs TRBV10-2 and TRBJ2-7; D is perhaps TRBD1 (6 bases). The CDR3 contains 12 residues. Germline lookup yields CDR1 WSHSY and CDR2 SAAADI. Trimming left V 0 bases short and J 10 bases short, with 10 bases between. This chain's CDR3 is CASSESRQEQYF. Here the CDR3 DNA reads TGCGCCAGCAGTGAGTCAAGACAGGAACAGTACTTC.

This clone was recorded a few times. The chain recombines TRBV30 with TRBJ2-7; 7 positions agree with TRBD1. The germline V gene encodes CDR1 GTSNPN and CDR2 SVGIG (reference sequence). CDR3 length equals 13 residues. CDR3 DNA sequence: TGTGCTTTGGGACAGTCCCTTTTGGTCGAGCAGTACTTC. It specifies CALGQSLLVEQYF.

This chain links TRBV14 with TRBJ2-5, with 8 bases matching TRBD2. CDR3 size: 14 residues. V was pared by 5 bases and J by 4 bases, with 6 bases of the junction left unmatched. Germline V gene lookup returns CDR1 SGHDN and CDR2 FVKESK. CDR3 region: CASSDSGRGETQYF. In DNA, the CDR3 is TGTGCCAGCAGCGACAGCGGGAGAGGAGAGACCCAGTACTTC.

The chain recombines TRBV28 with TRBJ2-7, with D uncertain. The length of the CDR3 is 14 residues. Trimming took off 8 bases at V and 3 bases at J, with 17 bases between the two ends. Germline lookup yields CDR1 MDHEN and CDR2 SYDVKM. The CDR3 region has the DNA TGTGCCAGCCTATTATCGGCAGGAAACTACGAGCAGTACTTC. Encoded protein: CASLLSAGNYEQYF.

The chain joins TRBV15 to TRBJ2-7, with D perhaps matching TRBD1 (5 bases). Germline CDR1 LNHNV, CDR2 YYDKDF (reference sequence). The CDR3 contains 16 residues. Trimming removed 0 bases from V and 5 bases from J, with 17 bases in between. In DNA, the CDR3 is TGTGCCACCAGCAGAGATGCGGCAGGGATATTCGACGAGCAGTACTTC. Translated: CATSRDAAGIFDEQYF. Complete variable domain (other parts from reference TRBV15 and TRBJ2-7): DAMVIQNPRYQVTQFGKPVTLSCSQTLNHNVMYWYQQKSSQAPKLLFHYYDKDFNNEADTPDNFQSRRPNTSFCFLDIRSPGLGDTAMYLCATSRDAAGIFDEQYFGPGTRLTVT.

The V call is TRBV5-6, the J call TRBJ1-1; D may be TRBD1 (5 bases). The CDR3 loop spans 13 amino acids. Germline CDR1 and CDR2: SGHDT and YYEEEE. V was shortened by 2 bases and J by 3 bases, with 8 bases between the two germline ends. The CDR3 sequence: CASSFRVYTEAFF. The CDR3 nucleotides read TGTGCCAGCAGCTTCAGGGTCTACACTGAAGCTTTCTTT.

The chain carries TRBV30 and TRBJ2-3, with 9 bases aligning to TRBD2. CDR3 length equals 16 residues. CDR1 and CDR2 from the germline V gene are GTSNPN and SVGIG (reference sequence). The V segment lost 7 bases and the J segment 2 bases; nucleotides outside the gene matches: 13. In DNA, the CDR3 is TGTGCCTTATCCCCTAAATTAGCGGGGGTCACAGATACGCAGTATTTT. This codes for CALSPKLAGVTDTQYF.

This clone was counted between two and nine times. This CDR3 reads CASSLLVGREAFF. DNA for the CDR3: TGCGCCAGCAGCTTGCTTGTGGGGAGAGAAGCTTTCTTT. The chain links TRBV5-1 to TRBJ1-1, with D unclear. Trimming left V 1 base short and J 8 bases short, with 12 bases between. This CDR3 spans 13 amino acids. The V gene's germline CDR1 is SGHRS and CDR2 YFSETQ.

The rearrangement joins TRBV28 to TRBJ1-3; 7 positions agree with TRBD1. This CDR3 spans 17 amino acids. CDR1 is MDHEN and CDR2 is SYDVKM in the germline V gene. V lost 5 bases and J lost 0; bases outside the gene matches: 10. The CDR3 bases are TGTGCCAGCAGTCTCTGGGGACAGCTCGACTCTGGAAACACCATATATTTT. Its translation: CASSLWGQLDSGNTIYF.

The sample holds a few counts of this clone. CDR3 coding DNA: TGTGCCAGCAGTGAGACACAGGGGGCGTGGACTGAAGCTTTCTTT. Its protein product is CASSETQGAWTEAFF. The V call is TRBV25-1, the J call TRBJ1-1; 9 bases are shared with TRBD1. Germline V gives CDR1 MGHDK, CDR2 SYGVNS. Trimming removed 3 bases from V and 5 bases from J; junction bases left unmatched: 7. This CDR3 has 15 amino acids.

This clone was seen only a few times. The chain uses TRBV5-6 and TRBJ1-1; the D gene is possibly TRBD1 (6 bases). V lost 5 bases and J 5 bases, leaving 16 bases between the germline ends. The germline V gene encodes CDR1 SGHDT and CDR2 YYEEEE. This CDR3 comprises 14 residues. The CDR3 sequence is CASSWGTFLTEAFF. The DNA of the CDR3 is TGTGCCAGCAGTTGGGGGACATTTTTGACTGAAGCTTTCTTT. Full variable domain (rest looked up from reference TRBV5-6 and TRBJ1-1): DAGVTQSPTHLIKTRGQQVTLRCSPKSGHDTVSWYQQALGQGPQFIFQYYEEEERQRGNFPDRFSGHQFPNYSSELNVNALLLGDSALYLCASSWGTFLTEAFFGQGTRLTVV.

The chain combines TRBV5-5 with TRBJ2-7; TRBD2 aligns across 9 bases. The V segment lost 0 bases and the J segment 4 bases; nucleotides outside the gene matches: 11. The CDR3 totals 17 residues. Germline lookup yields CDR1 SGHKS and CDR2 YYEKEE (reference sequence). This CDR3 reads CASSLAPGGSGSYEQYF. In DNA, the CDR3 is TGTGCCAGCAGCTTGGCTCCAGGCGGTAGCGGGAGTTACGAGCAGTACTTC.

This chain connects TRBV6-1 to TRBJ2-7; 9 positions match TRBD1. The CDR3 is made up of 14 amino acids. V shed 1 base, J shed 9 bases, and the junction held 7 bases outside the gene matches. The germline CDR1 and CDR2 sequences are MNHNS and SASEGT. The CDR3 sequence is CASSEDRGRKAQYF. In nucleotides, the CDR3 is TGTGCCAGCAGTGAAGACAGGGGGCGCAAGGCGCAGTACTTC.

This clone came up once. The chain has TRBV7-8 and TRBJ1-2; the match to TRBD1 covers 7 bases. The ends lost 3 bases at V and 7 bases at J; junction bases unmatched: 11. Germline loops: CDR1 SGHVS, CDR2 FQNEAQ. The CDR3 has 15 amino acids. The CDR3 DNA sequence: TGTGCCAGCAGCTTGAACAGGGGCGCAGTCATTGGCTACACCTTC. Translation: CASSLNRGAVIGYTF.

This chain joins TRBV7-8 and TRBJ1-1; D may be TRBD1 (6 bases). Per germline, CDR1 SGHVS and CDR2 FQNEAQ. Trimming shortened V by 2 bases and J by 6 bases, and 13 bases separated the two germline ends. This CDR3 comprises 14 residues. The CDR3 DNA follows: TGTGCCAGCAGCTTACGAGCGGGGGGCCCTGAAGCTTTCTTT. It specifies CASSLRAGGPEAFF.